This T cell receptor beta chain comes out of a study of technical replicates of blood from several donors. Sequencing was performed with immunoSEQ multiplex PCR; in TCRdb, only in-frame clones are kept and a portion is missing. The sample has more than 80,000 clones, more than 90% seen once; the top ten hold 0.2% to 0.25%. V trimming: 2 bases; J trimming: 6 bases; junction bases outside the gene matches: 16. The CDR3 consists of 17 residues. Germline values: CDR1 SGDLS, CDR2 YYNGEE. The chain is built from TRBV9 and TRBJ2-7, with TRBD1 matching over 8 bases. Specimen: T cells isolated from PBMCs. The source of this sequence is a human donor in good health. The CDR3, as DNA: TGTGCCAGCAGCGTCCACCCTGGGGGTGGACAGGGAGGCGAGCAGTACTTC. Translated, it gives CASSVHPGGGQGGEQYF.